This TCR beta chain was observed in a study of regulatory T cells in long-lasting Graves disease. Researchers made TCR beta libraries by using iRepertoire HTBI primers and running Arm-PCR on CDR3 regions. TCRdb re-analysed the multiplex PCR reads in MiXCR, keeping a single row per CDR3 protein. Of 530,000 or so distinct CDR3 sequences in the sample, more than 15% were seen once. Time point described: newly diagnosed GD, antithyroid drugs for less than 3 months. Researchers made the TCR library from RNA that was extracted from PBMCs. These data were also reused for a study on T cells in Graves' hyperthyroidism and ophthalmopathy.

The starting material was peripheral blood mononuclear cells (PBMCs), obtained at new diagnosis, from a patient treated with antithyroid drugs. The source of this sequence is a young man with Graves disease.

The CDR3 DNA reads as TGCGCCAGCAGCCAAGAGGGACTAGCGGGAGAGACCCAGTACTTC. The encoded protein is CASSQEGLAGETQYF. The chain uses TRBV4-1 and TRBJ2-5, with TRBD2 identical over 12 bases. There are 15 residues in the CDR3. The V gene end was trimmed by 0 bases and the J gene end by 4 bases; junction bases not matched to a gene: 0. Germline V lookup: CDR1 MGHRA, CDR2 YSYEKL.